This TCR beta chain was sequenced for a study of blood T cell repertoires in COVID-19. For the study at large: Sample material is recorded as cDNA or gDNA derived from T cells, B-cell-depleted T cells, or PBMCs.

The CDR3 runs to 12 residues. CDR1 is GTSNPN, CDR2 SVGIG, per germline (reference sequence). The V end lost 0 bases, the J end lost 4 bases, and 6 bases lay between the germline ends. Sequencing was performed with immunoSEQ multiplex PCR; in TCRdb, only in-frame clones are kept and a portion is missing. The table shows some 71,000 clones, with roughly four fifths occurring only once. This chain links TRBV30 with TRBJ1-2; D is unresolved. Sequenced: peripheral blood. The clonotype comes from a man aged 50-59 years with COVID-19, enrolled during active disease. Here the CDR3 DNA reads TGTGCCTGGAGTGTCATTTCCTATGGCTACACCTTC. Translated, it gives CAWSVISYGYTF.